The 19 T cell receptor beta chains presented below share a single source sample, sequenced in a study of T cell clonality in common variable immunodeficiency. Study results and caveats: Fewer deletions and N-nucleotide insertions were reportedly seen in common variable immunodeficiency TCR beta sequences.

Antigen specificity for these receptors is unknown. Only in-frame clones appear in the TCRdb table, and some are missing; sequencing was by immunoSEQ multiplex PCR. This sample carries roughly 20,000 clones, none of them present only once. Sequencing input: peripheral blood mononuclear cells. The source is a human donor with common variable immunodeficiency.

In regard to this clone: The CDR3 end lies 3 residues beyond the end of the read and is filled in from the germline J gene. The chain joins TRBV7-9 to TRBJ2-5; 7 bases align to TRBD2. With 6 bases clipped from V and 1 base from J, the junction kept 8 bases outside the gene matches. The V gene's germline CDR1 is SEHNR and CDR2 FQNEAQ (reference sequence). This CDR3 is built from 15 residues. CDR3 DNA, as far as it was read: TGTGCCAGCAGTTTCGGGCGCGGGGGCCAAGAGACC. It yields the protein CASSFGRGGQET. The complete CDR3 reads CASSFGRGGQETQYF. The full variable domain, with the rest looked up from reference TRBV7-9 and TRBJ2-5, is DTGVSQNPRHKITKRGQNVTFRCDPISEHNRLYWYRQTLGQGPEFLTYFQNEAQLEKSRLLSDRFSAERPKGSFSTLEIQRTEQGDSAMYLCASSFGRGGQETQYFGPGTRLLVL.

This clone turned up a few times. The CDR3 DNA, read in part, is TGTGCCAGCTCACCACCGGGACTAGCGGGAGGTGGACAAGAGACC. Translating it yields CASSPPGLAGGGQET. The complete CDR3 protein is CASSPPGLAGGGQETQYF. The chain links TRBV18 to TRBJ2-5; 15 bases map to TRBD2. The read gets to within 3 residues of the CDR3 end, and the germline J gene fills in the rest. Germline assignment: CDR1 KGHSH and CDR2 LQKENI. V gave up 0 bases and J gave up 2 bases; unmatched junction bases: 4. This CDR3 has 18 amino acids.

This clone was recorded a few times. The observed sequence ends 3 residues before the CDR3 terminus, with the missing tail filled in from the germline J gene. The V and J genes are TRBV19 and TRBJ1-4, with 8 bases matching TRBD1. The CDR3 consists of 14 residues. Germline V gives CDR1 LNHDA, CDR2 SQIVND (reference sequence). CDR3 bases read: TGTGCCAGTAGTAGGGCGACAGGGGTGGACGTA. This encodes CASSRATGVDV. The CDR3, in full, reads CASSRATGVDVLFF.

This clone was counted a few times. The CDR3 here is CASSPGTGGRTQYF. The part of the CDR3 DNA that was read is TGTGCCAGCAGCCCCGGGACAGGGGGTAGGACC. V usage is TRBV7-7 and J usage is TRBJ2-5; 11 bases are a match to TRBD1. The read is 3 residues too short to cover the CDR3 end, so that end is filled in from the germline J gene. V was clipped by 5 bases and J by 7 bases; unmatched bases: 6. The CDR3 has 14 amino acids. CDR1 and CDR2 from the germline V gene are SSHAT and FNYEAQ (reference sequence).

This clone came up a few times. Sequencing ends 3 residues short of the CDR3 end; the germline J gene provides the rest. The chain recombines TRBV7-2 with TRBJ2-7, with 8 nucleotides matching TRBD2. V lost 1 base and J lost 2; bases outside the gene matches: 4. This CDR3 comprises 15 residues. Germline V gene lookup returns CDR1 SGHTA and CDR2 FQGNSA. The sequenced part of the CDR3 DNA is TGTGCCAGCAGCTTAGTAGGGACTAGTACCTACGAG. Its translation is CASSLVGTSTYE. The full CDR3 is CASSLVGTSTYEQYF.

Notes on this clone: The read terminates 3 residues before the CDR3 end, so the remaining end is supplied by the germline J gene. This chain links TRBV6-2 or TRBV6-3 with TRBJ2-3, with TRBD2 matching over 8 bases. The CDR3 has 13 residues. Germline V CDR1 and CDR2: MNHEY, SVGEGT. Germline trimming cut 6 bases from V and 8 bases from J; bases unmatched to any gene: 7. The covered CDR3 bases are TGTGCCAGCAGATCCAGCGGGAGAGCTACG. This translates into CASRSSGRAT. The whole CDR3 reads CASRSSGRATQYF.

This clone occurred a few times. The sequence runs out 3 residues before the end of the CDR3; the remainder is reconstructed from the germline J gene. The rearrangement links TRBV20-1 to TRBJ2-7, with 7 bases identical to TRBD1. The CDR3 spans 14 residues. From germline, CDR1 is DFQATT and CDR2 SNEGSKA (reference sequence). V dropped 2 bases and J dropped 5; count of bases not matched to a gene: 9. CDR3 DNA (partial): TGCAGTGCTAGAAATGTCAGGGGGTACGACGAG. Amino acids: CSARNVRGYDE. The full CDR3 protein reads CSARNVRGYDEQYF.

This clone turned up a few times. The CDR3 is cut off 3 residues early in the read; its end comes from the germline J gene. This rearrangement joins TRBV18 to TRBJ1-5, with 7 bases fitting TRBD1. After removal of 3 bases from V and 7 bases from J, the junction contained 6 bases not matched to a gene. CDR3 size: 14 residues. CDR1 and CDR2 (germline): KGHSH, LQKENI. Incomplete CDR3 DNA: TGTGCCAGCTCACCTCAAGCAGGGGGGCAGCCC. Translated: CASSPQAGGQP. The complete CDR3 protein is CASSPQAGGQPQHF.

With respect to this clone: From the germline J gene comes the end of the CDR3, since the read stops 3 residues before it. The chain links TRBV5-1 to TRBJ1-5, with D possibly matching TRBD1 (5 bases). CDR3 length: 14 amino acids. Germline lookup yields CDR1 SGHRS and CDR2 YFSETQ. V was shortened by 0 bases and J by 6 bases, with 10 bases between the two germline ends. CDR3 DNA (partial): TGCGCCAGCAGCTTGGTAGGGGACTCTCAGCCC. Its protein product is CASSLVGDSQP. The full CDR3 is CASSLVGDSQPQHF.

This clone was observed a few times. Read data end 3 residues before the CDR3 end; the end is taken from the germline J gene. This rearrangement joins TRBV6-4 to TRBJ2-1; 9 nucleotides agree with TRBD2. The CDR3 spans 14 residues. Germline V CDR1 and CDR2: MRHNA, SNTAGT. Trimming removed 4 bases from V and 6 bases from J; junction bases left unmatched: 4. This chain's CDR3 is CASSVAGAGNEQFF. The DNA read from the CDR3 is TGTGCCAGCAGTGTAGCGGGAGCTGGCAATGAG.

A few counts support this clone. The read falls 3 residues short of the CDR3 end, and the missing part is taken from the germline J gene. The J gene is TRBJ2-5, the V gene TRBV2, with 11 bases identical to TRBD1. CDR1 SNHLY and CDR2 FYNNEI come from the germline V gene. The CDR3 contains 13 residues. V gave up 7 bases and J gave up 7 bases; unmatched junction bases: 5. The sequenced part of the CDR3 DNA is TGTGCCAGCAAGGGACAGGGGGAAGGGACC. Amino acids: CASKGQGEGT. The full CDR3 is CASKGQGEGTQYF.

Concerning this clone itself: The sequenced fragment ends 3 residues before the CDR3 boundary, so the rest is inferred from the germline J gene. The genes are TRBV6-2 or TRBV6-3 and TRBJ1-4; no clear D. The CDR3 length is 13 residues. Germline assignment: CDR1 MNHEY and CDR2 SVGEGT. Trimming took 6 bases from V and 8 from J, leaving 13 bases between them. The CDR3 bases that were read are TGTGCCAGCAGAGAGGGTCCAGGAGAAAAA. Protein sequence: CASREGPGEK. The full CDR3 reads CASREGPGEKLFF.

This clone was seen only a few times. The read gets to within 3 residues of the CDR3 end, and the germline J gene fills in the rest. V is TRBV7-2 and J is TRBJ2-1, with D tentatively TRBD1 (6 bases). The CDR3 extends over 15 amino acids. V shed 2 bases and J shed 1 base, with 9 bases lying between them. Per the germline V gene, CDR1 is SGHTA and CDR2 is FQGNSA. Partial CDR3 DNA: TGTGCCAGCAGCTTAAACGGACAGTCCTACAATGAG. Amino acids: CASSLNGQSYNE. The whole CDR3 is CASSLNGQSYNEQFF.

This clone was counted ten times or more. The covered CDR3 bases are TGTGCCAGCAGCCAAGCTATGAACACTGAA. This sequence encodes CASSQAMNTE. The full-length CDR3 reads as CASSQAMNTEAFF. The gene calls are TRBV16 and TRBJ1-1; D ambiguous. The CDR3 end falls 3 residues outside the read, so it is completed with the germline J gene. CDR1 is KGHSY and CDR2 is FQNENV in the germline V gene. The ends were cut back, 2 bases at V and 0 bases at J, with 4 bases in the middle. The CDR3 length is 13 residues.

The DNA read from the CDR3 is TGTGCCAGTAGATCGACAGGGTGGGCAGATACG. The encoded protein is CASRSTGWADT. The entire CDR3 reads CASRSTGWADTQYF. This chain joins TRBV19 and TRBJ2-3, with 7 bases fitting TRBD1. The read gets to within 3 residues of the CDR3 end, and the germline J gene fills in the rest. The ends lost 6 bases at V and 4 bases at J; junction bases unmatched: 7. This CDR3 is built from 14 residues. Germline loops: CDR1 LNHDA, CDR2 SQIVND (reference sequence).

The CDR3: CASSYSRTGKTYNEQFF. The sequenced CDR3 bases are TGTGCCAGCAGTTACTCGAGAACAGGGAAGACATACAATGAG. The V gene is TRBV6-2 or TRBV6-3, the J gene TRBJ2-1, with a possible D match to TRBD1 (6 bases). The CDR3 end falls 3 residues outside the read, so it is completed with the germline J gene. The CDR3 has 17 residues. The V end was cut by 0 bases, the J end by 4 bases, with 16 bases between. Germline V CDR1 and CDR2: MNHEY, SVGEGT.

As to this clone: Sequencing ends 3 residues short of the CDR3 end; the germline J gene provides the rest. This chain joins TRBV18 and TRBJ1-1; a possible D gene is TRBD1 (5 bases). The CDR3 runs to 13 residues. Germline values: CDR1 KGHSH, CDR2 LQKENI. Trimming removed 4 bases from V and 5 bases from J, with 11 bases in between. The CDR3 is CASSRDSGTEAFF. CDR3 DNA, as far as it was read: TGTGCCAGCTCACGAGACAGCGGGACTGAA. The variable domain in full, completed from reference TRBV18 and TRBJ1-1, reads NAGVMQNPRHLVRRRGQEARLRCSPMKGHSHVYWYRQLPEEGLKFMVYLQKENIIDESGMPKERFSAEFPKEGPSILRIQQVVRGDSAAYFCASSRDSGTEAFFGQGTRLTVV.

This clone was seen a few times. The read comes to an end 3 residues before the CDR3 does, leaving the germline J gene to fill in the end. The J gene is TRBJ1-4, the V gene TRBV2, with 9 bases lining up with TRBD1. This CDR3 is built from 14 residues. Germline CDR1 reads SNHLY; CDR2 reads FYNNEI. The V segment lost 6 bases and the J segment 3 bases; nucleotides outside the gene matches: 2. CDR3 loop: CASSRQGANEKLFF. Partial CDR3 DNA: TGTGCCAGCAGCAGACAGGGGGCTAATGAAAAA.

Turning to this clone: With the read ending 3 residues before the CDR3 end, the germline J gene is used to fill in that end. This chain uses TRBV6-2 or TRBV6-3 with TRBJ2-1, with D possibly TRBD2 on 6 matching bases. CDR3 length: 15 residues. Per germline, CDR1 MNHEY and CDR2 SVGEGT. V was pared by 8 bases and J by 5 bases, with 19 bases between. CDR3 DNA, as far as it was read: TGTGCCAGCTCCTACCCACGACTAGGAGACAATGAG. Translated: CASSYPRLGDNE. The CDR3 in its entirety is CASSYPRLGDNEQFF.